The TCR beta chain under discussion was sequenced for a study of spatial heterogeneity in lung cancer. Across the whole study: For the average unique TCR and UMI combination, more than eight occurrences appeared in raw reads. Study results and caveats: Resection blood, more than follow-up blood, showed ubiquitous expanded tumor TCRs.

The CDR3 has 16 amino acids. The germline CDR1 and CDR2 sequences are PRHDT and FYEKMQ (reference sequence). V gave up 4 bases and J gave up 8 bases; unmatched junction bases: 9. This clonotype was seen only a few times. Its target is unknown. Unique molecular identifiers tagged every individual TCR cDNA molecule. TCRdb re-analysed the 5' RACE reads in MiXCR, keeping a single row per CDR3 protein. The sample lists approximately 44,000 distinct CDR3 sequences, roughly 13% occurring once. Time point defined: sample taken at primary tumor resection. Samples came from around 70 TRACERx patients with untreated early-stage lung cancer.

The specimen comprised PBMCs, sampled at surgery. This chain joins TRBV13 and TRBJ2-1, with TRBD2 identical over 12 bases. This clonotype originated in a male donor with early-stage non-small cell lung cancer. The DNA for the CDR3 is TGTGCCAGCAGCTCTCTGACTAGCGGGAGAATGGATGAGCAGTTCTTC. This encodes CASSSLTSGRMDEQFF.